A selection of T cell receptor beta chains follows, all from one sample in a study of identical twins. In TCRdb, the 5' RACE reads were re-called with MiXCR into one record per CDR3 protein. Found here are a few hundred thousand distinct CDR3 sequences, roughly 8.7% of them singletons; the top ten hold about 3%. The sample was also reused in another study, on yellow fever vaccine responses in identical twins.

Sequenced input: CD8+ T cells sorted from blood. These receptors originate from a woman between 18 and 29 years old in good health. Both conserved end residues are part of each CDR3. A D gene is named only where the DNA matches it firmly. Clone size, where shown, is once, few, many, or a class for clones that have expanded.

D	size	J	length	V	CDR3	DNA
TRBD2	.	TRBJ2-1	15	TRBV13	CASSLAGLAGNEQFF	TGTGCCAGCAGCTTAGCAGGACTAGCGGGAAATGAGCAGTTCTTC
.	many	TRBJ2-7	12	TRBV29-1	CSVVGFWNEQYF	TGCAGCGTTGTAGGTTTTTGGAACGAGCAGTACTTC
TRBD2	medium-sized	TRBJ2-7	19	TRBV3-1	CASSQEMPSGSPHPYEQYF	TGTGCCAGCAGCCAAGAAATGCCTAGCGGGAGCCCACACCCCTACGAGCAGTACTTC
.	.	TRBJ2-7	13	TRBV5-1	CASSLDSYYEQYF	TGCGCCAGCAGCTTGGACAGTTACTACGAGCAGTACTTC
TRBD2	.	TRBJ2-7	14	TRBV7-9	CASSFGATSVEQYF	TGTGCCAGCAGCTTTGGTGCGACTAGCGTTGAGCAGTACTTC
TRBD1	.	TRBJ2-7	13	TRBV12-3/TRBV12-4	CVSRYSTGDEQYF	TGTGTCAGCAGGTACAGCACAGGGGACGAGCAGTACTTC
.	many	TRBJ2-5	14	TRBV4-1	CASSQVRGQETQYF	TGCGCCAGCAGCCAAGTCAGGGGTCAAGAGACCCAGTACTTC
.	.	TRBJ2-2	15	TRBV6-1	CASAGLIFVTGELFF	TGTGCCAGCGCGGGACTCATTTTTGTCACCGGGGAGCTGTTTTTT
.	.	TRBJ2-3	14	TRBV7-9	CASSTFNRADTQYF	TGTGCCAGCAGCACTTTCAACAGGGCAGATACGCAGTATTTT
.	.	TRBJ1-2	15	TRBV4-3	CASSQDLVLHYGYTF	TGCGCCAGCAGCCAAGATCTGGTACTCCACTATGGCTACACCTTC
.	many	TRBJ2-3	16	TRBV3-1	CASSQDFRGWRVTQYF	TGTGCCAGCAGCCAAGACTTCCGGGGTTGGCGGGTTACGCAGTATTTT
TRBD2	.	TRBJ2-5	16	TRBV19	CASSALAGDRQETQYF	TGTGCCAGTAGTGCCCTAGCGGGAGACCGTCAAGAGACCCAGTACTTC
.	.	TRBJ2-2	16	TRBV14	CASSPSRGPGTGELFF	TGTGCCAGCAGCCCTTCACGGGGACCGGGCACCGGGGAGCTGTTTTTT
.	.	TRBJ2-2	14	TRBV6-1	CASTLMRDAGELFF	TGTGCCAGCACCCTTATGAGGGACGCCGGGGAGCTGTTTTTT
.	.	TRBJ1-1	15	TRBV19	CASSIESAMNTEAFF	TGTGCCAGTAGTATAGAGTCAGCCATGAACACTGAAGCTTTCTTT
.	.	TRBJ2-2	16	TRBV11-2	CASSSNWRGRTGELFF	TGTGCCAGCAGCTCAAACTGGAGGGGACGCACCGGGGAGCTGTTTTTT
TRBD1	.	TRBJ1-1	15	TRBV5-6	CASSGTGNLNTEAFF	TGTGCCAGCAGCGGGACAGGGAATTTGAACACTGAAGCTTTCTTT
.	few	TRBJ1-6	14	TRBV7-9	CASRPGLVNSPLHF	TGTGCCAGCAGGCCGGGGTTAGTGAATTCACCCCTCCACTTT
.	.	TRBJ2-1	13	TRBV6-4	CASSDFPNNEQFF	TGTGCCAGCAGTGACTTTCCAAACAATGAGCAGTTCTTC
TRBD2	.	TRBJ2-3	15	TRBV7-7	CASSLTSGTSDTQYF	TGTGCTAGCAGCTTAACTAGCGGGACTTCAGATACGCAGTATTTT
.	many	TRBJ2-5	13	TRBV7-9	CASLPEPPETQYF	TGTGCCAGCCTCCCCGAGCCCCCGGAGACCCAGTACTTC
.	few	TRBJ2-5	13	TRBV27	CASSVRVGETQYF	TGTGCCAGCAGCGTGAGAGTGGGAGAGACCCAGTACTTC
TRBD2	.	TRBJ2-7	15	TRBV10-3	CAISETGGINYEQYF	TGTGCCATCAGTGAGACGGGGGGTATTAACTACGAGCAGTACTTC
.	many	TRBJ1-1	12	TRBV15	CATSAGLSEAFF	TGTGCCACCAGCGCCGGACTCTCTGAAGCTTTCTTT
.	few	TRBJ2-7	14	TRBV12-3/TRBV12-4	CASSFGLAEYEQYF	TGTGCCAGCAGCTTCGGGTTAGCGGAGTACGAGCAGTACTTC